The clone carrying this TCR beta chain was seen only a few times. The antigen is unknown. The data are from a study of cytomegalovirus exposure and HLA in healthy donors. At the level of the study: Early release data held 75 million to 90 million unique TCRs from HLA-typed donors.

The PCR was carried out with 60 Vbeta primers and 13 Jbeta primers. Method: immunoSEQ multiplex PCR; TCRdb's copy keeps in-frame clones and lacks some. The sample contains 200,000 to 250,000 clones, approximately 79% of which appear only once. Notes on the study in general: V- and J-gene trimming in TCR beta was tied to a missense DCLRE1C variant by an analysis performed later. Immune exposure was documented only through CMV serostatus.

In germline, CDR1 is MNHNS, CDR2 SASEGT. The CDR3 loop spans 15 amino acids. V dropped 5 bases and J dropped 7; count of bases not matched to a gene: 4. Everyone who donated was a healthy bone marrow donor. Sequenced: PBMCs. J is TRBJ1-6 and V is TRBV6-1; 11 bases match TRBD1. This receptor was obtained from a girl aged 2 to 10 in good health and CMV-seronegative. DNA of the CDR3: TGTGCCAGCAGTCGTCGGGACAGGGGGAATTCACCCCTCCACTTT. It translates to CASSRRDRGNSPLHF.